This is a list of T cell receptor beta chains from one sample in a study of Graves' ophthalmopathy and Graves' hyperthyroidism. In TCRdb, the multiplex PCR reads were re-called with MiXCR into one record per CDR3 protein. The repertoire holds hundreds of thousands of distinct CDR3 sequences, with over 20% as singletons. Sample: peripheral blood. These receptors were obtained from a woman aged 18-29 years with stable Graves' hyperthyroidism. Some clones in this sample may be carry-over from other donors' samples. CDR3s include the opening cysteine and the closing phenylalanine or tryptophan. The order of the fields is V gene, clone size, J gene, D gene, CDR3 protein, CDR3 DNA. D genes are given only for firm matches. Clone size appears in some rows only: once, few, many, or a class for an expanded clone.

v_gene: TRBV6-2/TRBV6-3; abundance: many; j_gene: TRBJ2-5; d_gene: NA; CDR3aa: CASTRRGVQETQYF; CDR3nt: TGTGCCAGCACCCGCAGGGGAGTCCAAGAGACCCAGTACTTC
v_gene: TRBV6-2/TRBV6-3; abundance: many; j_gene: TRBJ1-5; d_gene: NA; CDR3aa: CASSGTRSWNQPQHF; CDR3nt: TGTGCCAGCAGTGGGACACGTAGCTGGAATCAGCCCCAGCATTTT
v_gene: TRBV30; abundance: many; j_gene: TRBJ2-7; d_gene: NA; CDR3aa: CAWRHGVEQYF; CDR3nt: TGTGCCTGGAGGCACGGGGTCGAGCAGTACTTC
v_gene: TRBV20-1; abundance: few; j_gene: TRBJ2-7; d_gene: NA; CDR3aa: CSARQAGFYEQYF; CDR3nt: TGCAGTGCTAGGCAGGCGGGGTTTTACGAGCAGTACTTC
v_gene: TRBV27; abundance: many; j_gene: TRBJ2-5; d_gene: NA; CDR3aa: CASSPRGGTQETQYF; CDR3nt: TGTGCCAGCAGTCCGAGGGGGGGCACCCAAGAGACCCAGTACTTC
v_gene: TRBV2; abundance: NA; j_gene: TRBJ1-5; d_gene: NA; CDR3aa: CASSEVGKNQPQHF; CDR3nt: TGTGCCAGCAGTGAGGTAGGGAAAAACCAGCCCCAGCATTTT
v_gene: TRBV6-1; abundance: NA; j_gene: TRBJ2-2; d_gene: NA; CDR3aa: CASSLDSESGELFF; CDR3nt: TGTGCCAGCAGCCTAGACTCGGAATCCGGGGAGCTGTTTTTT
v_gene: TRBV2; abundance: many; j_gene: TRBJ2-3; d_gene: NA; CDR3aa: CASSEKGRVASTDTQYF; CDR3nt: TGTGCCAGCAGTGAAAAGGGCAGGGTCGCTAGCACAGATACGCAGTATTTT
v_gene: TRBV12-3/TRBV12-4; abundance: many; j_gene: TRBJ1-2; d_gene: NA; CDR3aa: CASSTSGFYGYTF; CDR3nt: TGTGCCAGCAGTACGTCAGGCTTTTATGGCTACACCTTC
v_gene: TRBV24-1; abundance: many; j_gene: TRBJ2-7; d_gene: TRBD1; CDR3aa: CATSDRDRLYEQYF; CDR3nt: TGTGCCACCAGTGATCGGGACAGGCTGTACGAGCAGTACTTC
v_gene: TRBV6-1; abundance: many; j_gene: TRBJ2-2; d_gene: NA; CDR3aa: CASTARPAGATGELFF; CDR3nt: TGTGCCAGCACCGCCCGACCGGCCGGGGCCACCGGGGAGCTGTTTTTT
v_gene: TRBV6-5; abundance: few; j_gene: TRBJ2-2; d_gene: TRBD1; CDR3aa: CASSLSGTGRTGELFF; CDR3nt: TGTGCCAGCAGTTTATCCGGGACAGGGAGGACCGGGGAGCTGTTTTTT
v_gene: TRBV6-1; abundance: once; j_gene: TRBJ2-7; d_gene: TRBD2; CDR3aa: CASMQREISYEQYF; CDR3nt: TGTGCCAGCATGCAGCGGGAGATATCCTACGAGCAGTACTTC
v_gene: TRBV4-1; abundance: many; j_gene: TRBJ2-7; d_gene: TRBD2; CDR3aa: CASSHPLAGAAYEQYF; CDR3nt: TGCGCCAGCAGCCACCCACTAGCGGGGGCAGCCTACGAGCAGTACTTC
v_gene: TRBV7-2; abundance: NA; j_gene: TRBJ2-4; d_gene: NA; CDR3aa: CASTLEGSRGKNIQYF; CDR3nt: TGTGCCAGCACCTTAGAGGGGAGCAGGGGCAAAAACATTCAGTACTTC
v_gene: TRBV20-1; abundance: many; j_gene: TRBJ1-5; d_gene: TRBD1; CDR3aa: CSASSPRDRESNQPQHF; CDR3nt: TGCAGTGCTAGTAGCCCCCGAGACAGGGAGAGCAATCAGCCCCAGCATTTT
v_gene: TRBV6-1; abundance: many; j_gene: TRBJ2-5; d_gene: NA; CDR3aa: CASSEAMDIQETQYF; CDR3nt: TGTGCCAGCAGTGAAGCCATGGACATACAAGAGACCCAGTACTTC
v_gene: TRBV4-1; abundance: NA; j_gene: TRBJ2-2; d_gene: TRBD2; CDR3aa: CASSQAGTTVGELFF; CDR3nt: TGCGCCAGCAGCCAAGCCGGGACTACGGTCGGGGAGCTGTTTTTT
v_gene: TRBV19; abundance: many; j_gene: TRBJ2-7; d_gene: NA; CDR3aa: CASRRTPGVGPYEQYF; CDR3nt: TGTGCCAGTAGGAGGACCCCCGGGGTCGGTCCCTACGAGCAGTACTTC
v_gene: TRBV20-1; abundance: NA; j_gene: TRBJ2-5; d_gene: TRBD1; CDR3aa: CSAPGTGKQETQYF; CDR3nt: TGCAGTGCTCCCGGGACAGGGAAGCAAGAGACCCAGTACTTC
v_gene: TRBV12-3/TRBV12-4; abundance: many; j_gene: TRBJ2-7; d_gene: NA; CDR3aa: CASSLLLSYEQYF; CDR3nt: TGTGCCAGCAGTTTACTCCTCTCCTACGAGCAGTACTTC
v_gene: TRBV2; abundance: NA; j_gene: TRBJ2-4; d_gene: TRBD1; CDR3aa: CASSGTGEWAKNIQYF; CDR3nt: TGTGCCAGCAGTGGCACAGGGGAATGGGCCAAAAACATTCAGTACTTC
v_gene: TRBV19; abundance: many; j_gene: TRBJ2-7; d_gene: TRBD2; CDR3aa: CASSSGRIGSYEQYF; CDR3nt: TGTGCCAGTAGTAGCGGGAGAATTGGATCCTACGAGCAGTACTTC
v_gene: TRBV20-1; abundance: NA; j_gene: TRBJ1-1; d_gene: NA; CDR3aa: CSARGGTGLFTEAFF; CDR3nt: TGCAGTGCTCGTGGGGGAACAGGGTTATTCACTGAAGCTTTCTTT
v_gene: TRBV28; abundance: few; j_gene: TRBJ2-5; d_gene: NA; CDR3aa: CASSPLWAGRETQYF; CDR3nt: TGTGCCAGCAGCCCCCTCTGGGCGGGAAGGGAGACCCAGTACTTC
v_gene: TRBV19; abundance: many; j_gene: TRBJ1-5; d_gene: NA; CDR3aa: CASTHVGGARGQPQHF; CDR3nt: TGTGCCAGTACTCATGTGGGAGGGGCCAGGGGCCAGCCCCAGCATTTT
v_gene: TRBV7-2; abundance: NA; j_gene: TRBJ2-5; d_gene: TRBD2; CDR3aa: CASSSKGLAGAETQYF; CDR3nt: TGTGCCAGCAGCTCAAAGGGACTAGCGGGAGCCGAGACCCAGTACTTC
v_gene: TRBV6-1; abundance: few; j_gene: TRBJ2-4; d_gene: NA; CDR3aa: CASSQGFQAKNIQYF; CDR3nt: TGTGCCAGCTCCCAGGGGTTCCAAGCCAAAAACATTCAGTACTTC
v_gene: TRBV19; abundance: many; j_gene: TRBJ1-2; d_gene: NA; CDR3aa: CASSALSSTYGYTF; CDR3nt: TGTGCCAGTAGTGCCCTCAGTTCTACCTATGGCTACACCTTC
v_gene: TRBV6-1; abundance: NA; j_gene: TRBJ1-1; d_gene: NA; CDR3aa: CASRRPTRSNTEAFF; CDR3nt: TGTGCCAGCAGACGCCCTACCCGGAGTAACACTGAAGCTTTCTTT
v_gene: TRBV28; abundance: few; j_gene: TRBJ2-5; d_gene: NA; CDR3aa: CASSLIQGEGETQYF; CDR3nt: TGTGCCAGCAGTTTAATACAGGGGGAGGGGGAGACCCAGTACTTC
v_gene: TRBV2; abundance: NA; j_gene: TRBJ1-6; d_gene: NA; CDR3aa: CASRGGTLHF; CDR3nt: TGTGCCAGCCGGGGAGGGACCCTCCACTTT
v_gene: TRBV19; abundance: many; j_gene: TRBJ1-2; d_gene: NA; CDR3aa: CASSIRPRDNTYGYTF; CDR3nt: TGTGCCAGTAGTATCCGCCCCCGGGACAACACCTATGGCTACACCTTC
v_gene: TRBV12-5; abundance: many; j_gene: TRBJ1-3; d_gene: NA; CDR3aa: CASAGSGNTIYF; CDR3nt: TGTGCTAGTGCCGGGTCTGGAAACACCATATATTTT
v_gene: TRBV2; abundance: many; j_gene: TRBJ1-1; d_gene: NA; CDR3aa: CASCRLGGSEAFF; CDR3nt: TGTGCCAGCTGCCGATTAGGGGGTTCTGAAGCTTTCTTT
v_gene: TRBV28; abundance: NA; j_gene: TRBJ1-6; d_gene: NA; CDR3aa: CASRPTLGVQNSPLHF; CDR3nt: TGTGCCAGCAGGCCTACCTTGGGGGTGCAGAATTCACCCCTCCACTTT
v_gene: TRBV6-1; abundance: many; j_gene: TRBJ2-5; d_gene: NA; CDR3aa: CASSAPTGEETQYF; CDR3nt: TGTGCCAGCAGTGCCCCGACGGGGGAAGAGACCCAGTACTTC
v_gene: TRBV30; abundance: many; j_gene: TRBJ2-2; d_gene: NA; CDR3aa: CACRGPNTGELFF; CDR3nt: TGTGCCTGTCGGGGACCCAACACCGGGGAGCTGTTTTTT
v_gene: TRBV16; abundance: NA; j_gene: TRBJ2-7; d_gene: TRBD2; CDR3aa: CASSPPGGGHEQYF; CDR3nt: TGTGCCAGCAGCCCTCCGGGGGGGGGCCACGAGCAGTACTTC
v_gene: TRBV12-5; abundance: many; j_gene: TRBJ2-2; d_gene: TRBD2; CDR3aa: CASGPNRSSGGLNTGELFF; CDR3nt: TGTGCTAGTGGCCCAAACCGGAGTAGCGGGGGCCTGAACACCGGGGAGCTGTTTTTT
v_gene: TRBV7-2; abundance: few; j_gene: TRBJ1-6; d_gene: TRBD1; CDR3aa: CASSPGGKKSPLHF; CDR3nt: TGTGCCAGCAGCCCAGGGGGCAAGAAATCACCCCTCCACTTT
v_gene: TRBV20-1; abundance: NA; j_gene: TRBJ1-2; d_gene: NA; CDR3aa: CSARDGQNYGYTF; CDR3nt: TGCAGTGCTAGAGATGGACAGAACTATGGCTACACCTTC
v_gene: TRBV2; abundance: NA; j_gene: TRBJ2-5; d_gene: NA; CDR3aa: CASSELRSETQYF; CDR3nt: TGTGCCAGCAGTGAGTTACGGTCGGAGACCCAGTACTTC
v_gene: TRBV12-3/TRBV12-4; abundance: many; j_gene: TRBJ1-5; d_gene: TRBD1; CDR3aa: CASSPDRAQPQHF; CDR3nt: TGTGCCAGCAGCCCTGACAGGGCCCAGCCCCAGCATTTT
v_gene: TRBV9; abundance: few; j_gene: TRBJ2-7; d_gene: TRBD2; CDR3aa: CASSDHIAGGPPEQYF; CDR3nt: TGTGCCAGCAGCGACCACATAGCGGGAGGGCCCCCCGAGCAGTACTTC
v_gene: TRBV12-3/TRBV12-4; abundance: many; j_gene: TRBJ2-5; d_gene: NA; CDR3aa: CASSLQGFAETQYF; CDR3nt: TGTGCCAGCAGTCTACAGGGTTTCGCGGAGACCCAGTACTTC
v_gene: TRBV5-1; abundance: many; j_gene: TRBJ1-1; d_gene: NA; CDR3aa: CASKISPPSRGAFF; CDR3nt: TGCGCCAGCAAAATTTCCCCACCCTCCCGGGGAGCTTTCTTT
v_gene: TRBV6-5; abundance: many; j_gene: TRBJ2-7; d_gene: NA; CDR3aa: CASMAGLFSYEQYF; CDR3nt: TGTGCCAGCATGGCAGGACTATTCTCCTACGAGCAGTACTTC
v_gene: TRBV20-1; abundance: many; j_gene: TRBJ1-6; d_gene: NA; CDR3aa: CSAELDRDNSPLHF; CDR3nt: TGCAGTGCAGAACTGGACAGAGATAATTCACCCCTCCACTTT
v_gene: TRBV30; abundance: many; j_gene: TRBJ1-1; d_gene: TRBD1; CDR3aa: CASQQGTGTEAFF; CDR3nt: TGTGCCAGCCAACAGGGGACAGGCACTGAAGCTTTCTTT
v_gene: TRBV6-5; abundance: many; j_gene: TRBJ1-1; d_gene: TRBD1; CDR3aa: CASSYDRGHFTEAFF; CDR3nt: TGTGCCAGCAGTTACGACAGGGGGCATTTTACTGAAGCTTTCTTT
v_gene: TRBV18; abundance: few; j_gene: TRBJ1-1; d_gene: NA; CDR3aa: CASSARVNTEAFF; CDR3nt: TGTGCCAGCTCAGCTAGGGTGAACACTGAAGCTTTCTTT
v_gene: TRBV19; abundance: NA; j_gene: TRBJ1-1; d_gene: TRBD1; CDR3aa: CASSVRDRLNTEAFF; CDR3nt: TGTGCCAGTAGTGTCCGGGACAGATTGAACACTGAAGCTTTCTTT
v_gene: TRBV7-8; abundance: many; j_gene: TRBJ2-2; d_gene: NA; CDR3aa: CASSFALKGVGELFF; CDR3nt: TGTGCCAGCAGCTTTGCCCTGAAGGGGGTCGGGGAGCTGTTTTTT